What follows are 14 T cell receptor beta chains derived from one specimen sequenced in a study of blood T cell repertoires in COVID-19. Only in-frame clones appear in the TCRdb table, and some are missing; sequencing was by immunoSEQ multiplex PCR. The sample yields over 450,000 clones, about 88% seen once. Sequences were obtained from peripheral blood. These receptors were obtained from a woman aged 45-59 years with COVID-19, enrolled during active disease.

This chain joins TRBV13 and TRBJ2-5, with D possibly being TRBD1 (5 bases). Per germline, CDR1 PRHDT and CDR2 FYEKMQ (reference sequence). The CDR3 extends over 14 amino acids. Trimming stripped 5 bases from V and 5 bases from J, with 15 bases between. The CDR3, as DNA: TGTGCCAGCAGCCCGGGCAGGGCTCGGGAGACCCAGTACTTC. Protein: CASSPGRARETQYF.

The chain carries TRBV7-6 and TRBJ1-4; D may be TRBD1 (5 bases). This CDR3 has 19 residues. V was pared by 4 bases and J by 0 bases, with 21 bases between. Per germline, CDR1 SGHVS and CDR2 FNYEAQ. CDR3 DNA sequence: TGTGCCAGCAGCTCACCGGACACCACTACGACTGCAACTAATGAAAAACTGTTTTTT. This codes for CASSSPDTTTTATNEKLFF.

The J gene is TRBJ1-2, the V gene TRBV6-1; D is uncertain. Germline V CDR1 and CDR2: MNHNS, SASEGT. V lost 1 base, J lost 4 bases, and 10 bases lay in between. The CDR3 extends over 14 amino acids. The CDR3 sequence: CASSEGWSSYGYTF. The CDR3 DNA is TGTGCCAGCAGTGAAGGGTGGTCGAGCTATGGCTACACCTTC.

The CDR3 DNA is TGTGCCAGCAGGGGGACAGGCTACGAGCAGTACTTC. This encodes CASRGTGYEQYF. The chain has TRBV28 and TRBJ2-7; TRBD1 aligns across 8 bases. The CDR3 is made up of 12 amino acids. V trimming: 6 bases; J trimming: 3 bases; junction bases outside the gene matches: 1. CDR1 is MDHEN, CDR2 SYDVKM, per germline.

The chain joins TRBV6-5 to TRBJ1-1; 9 nucleotides match TRBD1. CDR1 is MNHEY and CDR2 is SVGAGI in the germline V gene. Germline trimming cut 5 bases from V and 9 bases from J; bases unmatched to any gene: 7. This CDR3 comprises 13 residues. CDR3 protein: CASSIYTGGKAFF. The CDR3, as DNA: TGTGCCAGCAGTATATATACAGGGGGCAAAGCTTTCTTT.

The CDR3 spells CASSRDRGQDGYTF. For the CDR3, the DNA is TGTGCCAGCAGCCGTGACAGGGGGCAGGATGGCTACACCTTC. The V gene is TRBV7-9, the J gene TRBJ1-2, with 10 bases lining up with TRBD1. This CDR3 comprises 14 residues. CDR1 is SEHNR, CDR2 FQNEAQ, per germline (reference sequence). Trimming at V came to 5 bases and at J to 6 bases, leaving 6 bases not matched to a gene.

The gene calls are TRBV5-5 and TRBJ1-2; 7 bases are shared with TRBD1. This CDR3 has 13 residues. Germline lookup yields CDR1 SGHKS and CDR2 YYEKEE (reference sequence). Germline trimming cut 2 bases from V and 6 bases from J; bases unmatched to any gene: 4. CDR3 residues: CASSFTGVDGYTF. The CDR3, as DNA: TGTGCCAGCAGCTTTACAGGGGTTGATGGCTACACCTTC.

This CDR3 is CASSPGGTRRAEQYF. CDR3 DNA: TGCGCCAGCAGCCCTGGGGGGACTCGGCGGGCAGAGCAGTACTTC. The rearrangement uses TRBV5-1 and TRBJ2-7, with D possibly being TRBD2 (6 bases). Germline V lookup: CDR1 SGHRS, CDR2 YFSETQ. The V end lost 4 bases, the J end lost 7 bases, and 21 bases lay between the germline ends. This CDR3 has 15 residues.

The chain recombines TRBV30 with TRBJ1-2; D gene ambiguous. This CDR3 is 14 amino acids long. From germline, CDR1 is GTSNPN and CDR2 SVGIG (reference sequence). V was trimmed by 0 bases and J by 5 bases, leaving 13 bases between them. CDR3 in DNA: TGTGCCTGGAGTGTACGGGTACGCTTTTATGGCTACACCTTC. The encoded protein is CAWSVRVRFYGYTF.

The rearrangement uses TRBV6-1 and TRBJ2-2; TRBD1 matches 9 bases. CDR3 length: 18 amino acids. Germline V lookup: CDR1 MNHNS, CDR2 SASEGT. V was pared by 3 bases and J by 6 bases, with 14 bases of the junction left unmatched. For the CDR3, the DNA is TGTGCCAGCAGTGATGGAACACCGGGACAGGGATTGTCCGGGGAGCTGTTTTTT. Its protein is CASSDGTPGQGLSGELFF.

V usage is TRBV7-9 and J usage is TRBJ2-7, with 7 bases fitting TRBD1. V trimming: 3 bases; J trimming: 6 bases; junction bases outside the gene matches: 2. Germline CDR1 SEHNR, CDR2 FQNEAQ (reference sequence). CDR3 size: 12 residues. The DNA for the CDR3 is TGTGCCAGCAGCTTGACAGGGATCGAGCAGTACTTC. This translates into CASSLTGIEQYF.

To note about this clone: Distinct nucleotide sequences in the sample also encode this CDR3. The chain employs TRBV5-1 and TRBJ1-1; TRBD1 might be the D (6 bases). The V gene lost 0 bases and the J gene lost 8 bases, with 11 bases spanning the gap. Germline assignment: CDR1 SGHRS and CDR2 YFSETQ. The CDR3 is made up of 13 amino acids. For the CDR3, the DNA is TGCGCCAGCAGCTTGGGACAGGAAACCGAAGCTTTCTTT. Protein product: CASSLGQETEAFF.

The chain joins TRBV6-6 to TRBJ2-7, with D possibly being TRBD1 (5 bases). Between the trimmed V and J ends, which lost 10 bases and 4 bases, there was a span of 20 bases. The CDR3 loop spans 14 amino acids. Germline V gene sequence: CDR1 MNHNY, CDR2 SVGAGI (reference sequence). In nucleotides, the CDR3 is TGTGCCACCTGCGACAGAAGCCTTTCTTACGAGCAGTACTTC. It is translated as CATCDRSLSYEQYF.

In this sample, this clone turned up once. The chain recombines TRBV19 with TRBJ1-2, with a possible D match to TRBD1 (5 bases). In germline, CDR1 is LNHDA, CDR2 SQIVND (reference sequence). Trimming stripped 6 bases from V and 2 bases from J, with 10 bases between. This CDR3 region has 13 residues. DNA for the CDR3: TGTGCCAGTAGACCTGCAGGGAACTATGGCTACACCTTC. Amino acids: CASRPAGNYGYTF.